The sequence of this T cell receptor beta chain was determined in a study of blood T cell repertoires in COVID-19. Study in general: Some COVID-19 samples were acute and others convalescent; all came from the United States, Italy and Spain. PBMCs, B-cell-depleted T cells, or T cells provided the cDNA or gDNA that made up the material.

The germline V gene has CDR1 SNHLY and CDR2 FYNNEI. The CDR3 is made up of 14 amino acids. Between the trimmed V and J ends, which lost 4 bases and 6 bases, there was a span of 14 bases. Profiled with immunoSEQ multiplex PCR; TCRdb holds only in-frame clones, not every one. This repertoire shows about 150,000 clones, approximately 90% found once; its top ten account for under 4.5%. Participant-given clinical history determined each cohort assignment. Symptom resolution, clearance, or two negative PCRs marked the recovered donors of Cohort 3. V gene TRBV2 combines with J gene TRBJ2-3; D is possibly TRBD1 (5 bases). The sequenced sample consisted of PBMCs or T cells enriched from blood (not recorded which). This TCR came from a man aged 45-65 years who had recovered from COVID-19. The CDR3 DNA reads TGTGCCAGCAGTGTCGGACAACGACCCGATACGCAGTATTTT. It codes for CASSVGQRPDTQYF.